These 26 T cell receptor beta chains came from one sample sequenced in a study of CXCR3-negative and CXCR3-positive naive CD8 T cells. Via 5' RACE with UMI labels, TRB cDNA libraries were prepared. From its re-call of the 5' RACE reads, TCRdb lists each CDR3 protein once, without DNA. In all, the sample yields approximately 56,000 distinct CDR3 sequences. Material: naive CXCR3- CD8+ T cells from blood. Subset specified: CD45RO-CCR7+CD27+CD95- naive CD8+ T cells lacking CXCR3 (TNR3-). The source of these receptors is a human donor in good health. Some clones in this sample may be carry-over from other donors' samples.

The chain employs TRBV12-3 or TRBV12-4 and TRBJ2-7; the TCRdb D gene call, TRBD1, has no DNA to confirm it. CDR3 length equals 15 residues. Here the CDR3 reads CASSLETGTVYEQYF.

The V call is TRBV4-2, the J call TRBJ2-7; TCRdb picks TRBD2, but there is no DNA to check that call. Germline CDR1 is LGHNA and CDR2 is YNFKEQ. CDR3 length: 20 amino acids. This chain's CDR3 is CASSQDVVGLAVKSSYEQYF.

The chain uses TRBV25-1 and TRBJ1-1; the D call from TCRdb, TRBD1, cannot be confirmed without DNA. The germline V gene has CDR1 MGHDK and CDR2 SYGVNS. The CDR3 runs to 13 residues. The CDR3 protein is CASGLGGLTEAFF.

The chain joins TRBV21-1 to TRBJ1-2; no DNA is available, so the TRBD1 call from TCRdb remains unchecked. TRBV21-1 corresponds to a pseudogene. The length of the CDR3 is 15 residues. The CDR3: CARGGNEGFVYGYTF.

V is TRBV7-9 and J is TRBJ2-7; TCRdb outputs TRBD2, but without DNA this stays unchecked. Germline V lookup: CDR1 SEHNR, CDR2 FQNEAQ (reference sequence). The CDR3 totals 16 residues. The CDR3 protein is CASSSYEAGGTYEQYF.

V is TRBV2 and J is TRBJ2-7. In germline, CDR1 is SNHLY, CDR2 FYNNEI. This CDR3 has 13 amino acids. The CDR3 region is CASIGLASYEQYF.

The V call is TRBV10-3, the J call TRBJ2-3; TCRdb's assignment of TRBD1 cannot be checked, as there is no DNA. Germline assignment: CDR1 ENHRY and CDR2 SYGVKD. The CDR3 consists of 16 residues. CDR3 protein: CAISEPGTGWTDTQYF.

The CDR3 region is CSARDLRFGGYNEQFF. V gene TRBV20-1 combines with J gene TRBJ2-1; TCRdb reports TRBD2, a call that lacks DNA to check it against. Germline V gene data show CDR1 as DFQATT and CDR2 as SNEGSKA (reference sequence). CDR3 length: 16 residues.

The CDR3 sequence is CASSGGTGDYEQYF. V is TRBV9 and J is TRBJ2-7; TCRdb reports TRBD1, a call that lacks DNA to check it against. The CDR3 extends over 14 amino acids. Germline lookup yields CDR1 SGDLS and CDR2 YYNGEE.

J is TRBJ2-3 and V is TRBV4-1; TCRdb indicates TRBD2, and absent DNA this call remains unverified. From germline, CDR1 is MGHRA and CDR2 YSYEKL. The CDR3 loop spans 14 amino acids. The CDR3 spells CASSPLAGEDTQYF.

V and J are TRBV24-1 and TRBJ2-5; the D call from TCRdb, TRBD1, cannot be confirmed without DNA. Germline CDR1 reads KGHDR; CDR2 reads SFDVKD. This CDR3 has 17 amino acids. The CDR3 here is CATSDFRDRGGRETQYF.

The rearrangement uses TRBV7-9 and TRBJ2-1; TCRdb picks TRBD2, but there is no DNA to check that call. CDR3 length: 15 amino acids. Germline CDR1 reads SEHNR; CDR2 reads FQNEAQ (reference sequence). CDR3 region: CASSFRTSGYNEQFF.

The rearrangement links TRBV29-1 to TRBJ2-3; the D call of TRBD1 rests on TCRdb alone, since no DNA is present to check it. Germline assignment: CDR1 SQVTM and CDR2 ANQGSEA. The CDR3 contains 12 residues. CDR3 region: CSVNVRADTQYF.

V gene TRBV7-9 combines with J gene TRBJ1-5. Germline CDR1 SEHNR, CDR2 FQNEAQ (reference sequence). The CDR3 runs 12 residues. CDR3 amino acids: CASSLWNQPQHF.

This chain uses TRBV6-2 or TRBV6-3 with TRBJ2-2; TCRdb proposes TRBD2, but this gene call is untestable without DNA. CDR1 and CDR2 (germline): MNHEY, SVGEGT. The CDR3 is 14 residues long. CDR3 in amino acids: CASSYGGDTGELFF.

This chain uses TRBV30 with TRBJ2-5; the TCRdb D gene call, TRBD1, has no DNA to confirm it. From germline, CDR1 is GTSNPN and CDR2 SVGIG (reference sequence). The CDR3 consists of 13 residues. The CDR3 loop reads CAWSRTVGETQYF.

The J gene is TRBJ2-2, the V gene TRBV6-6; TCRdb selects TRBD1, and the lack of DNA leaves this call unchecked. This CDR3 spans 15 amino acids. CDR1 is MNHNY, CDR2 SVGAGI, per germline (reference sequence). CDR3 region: CASSADQGISGELFF.

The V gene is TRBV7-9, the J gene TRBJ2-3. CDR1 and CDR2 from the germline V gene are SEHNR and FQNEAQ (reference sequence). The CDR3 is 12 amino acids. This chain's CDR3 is CASSSIPDTQYF.

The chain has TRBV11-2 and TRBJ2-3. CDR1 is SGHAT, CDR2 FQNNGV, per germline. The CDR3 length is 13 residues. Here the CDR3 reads CASSFAYTDTQYF.

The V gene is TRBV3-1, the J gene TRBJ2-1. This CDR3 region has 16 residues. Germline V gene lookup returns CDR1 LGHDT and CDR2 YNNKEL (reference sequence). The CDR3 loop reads CASSQVTKGPYNEQFF.

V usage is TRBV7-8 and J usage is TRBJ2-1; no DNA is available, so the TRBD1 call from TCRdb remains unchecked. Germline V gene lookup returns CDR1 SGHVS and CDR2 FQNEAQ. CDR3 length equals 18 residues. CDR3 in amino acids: CASYDPGLALSSYNEQFF.

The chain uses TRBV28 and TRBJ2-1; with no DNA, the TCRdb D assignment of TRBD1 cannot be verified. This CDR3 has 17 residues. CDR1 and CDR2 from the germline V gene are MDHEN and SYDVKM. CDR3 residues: CASSSSPRGGAMDEQFF.

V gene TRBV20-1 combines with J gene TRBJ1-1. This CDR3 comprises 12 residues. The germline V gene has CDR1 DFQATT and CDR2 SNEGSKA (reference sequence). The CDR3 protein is CSASWGEVGAFF.

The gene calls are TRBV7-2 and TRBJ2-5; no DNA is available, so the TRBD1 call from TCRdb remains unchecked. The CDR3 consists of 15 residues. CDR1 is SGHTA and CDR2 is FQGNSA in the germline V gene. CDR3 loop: CASSLVGGGLETQYF.

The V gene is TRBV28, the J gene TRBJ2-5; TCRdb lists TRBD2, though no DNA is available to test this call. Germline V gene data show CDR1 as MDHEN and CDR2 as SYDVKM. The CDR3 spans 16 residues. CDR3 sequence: CASSFGSGRYQETQYF.

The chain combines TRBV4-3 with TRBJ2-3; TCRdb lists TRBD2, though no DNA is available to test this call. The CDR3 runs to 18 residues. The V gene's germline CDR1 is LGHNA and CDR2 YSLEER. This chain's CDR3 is CASSQGFAGGPVTDTQYF.